In this sample, the clone carrying this T cell receptor (beta chain) turned up many times. What it recognizes is unknown. The data stem from a study of breast tumors, draining lymph nodes, adjacent tissues. Broader study findings: Findings are consistent with lymph node origin and intratumoral expansion of most tumor T cells. Luminal-like breast cancer showed significantly higher tumor–nontumor repertoire similarity than basal-like. Compared with lymph nodes, tumors were less diverse; compared with nontumor tissue, more.

Samples came from axillary lymph nodes draining the breast cancer. The CDR3 runs to 15 residues. V gave up 4 bases and J gave up 3 bases, with 16 bases separating them. Germline lookup yields CDR1 DFQATT and CDR2 SNEGSKA (reference sequence). TCRdb re-called the multiplex PCR reads through MiXCR, storing one row per CDR3 protein. The sample lists 75,000 to 100,000 distinct CDR3 sequences; roughly 19% were seen once. What was sequenced was axillary lymph node tissue. This chain uses TRBV20-1 with TRBJ1-5; D not resolved. The sequence was collected from a female donor with breast cancer. Some clones in this sample may be carry-over from other donors' samples. The CDR3 spells CSAKTDGGLNQPQHF. The CDR3, as DNA: TGCAGTGCTAAGACGGACGGTGGCCTCAATCAGCCCCAGCATTTT.